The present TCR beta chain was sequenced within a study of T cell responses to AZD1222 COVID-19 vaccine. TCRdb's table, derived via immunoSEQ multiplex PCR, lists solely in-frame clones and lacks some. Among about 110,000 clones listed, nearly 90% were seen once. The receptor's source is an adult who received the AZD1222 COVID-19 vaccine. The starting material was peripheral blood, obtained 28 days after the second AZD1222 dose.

The CDR3 here is CASSQRTGGTAEQFF. In nucleotides, the CDR3 is TGTGCCAGCAGCCAGAGGACAGGGGGAACAGCTGAGCAGTTCTTC. V is TRBV3-1 (or the pseudogene TRBV3-2) and J is TRBJ2-1; TRBD1 matches 10 bases. There are 15 residues in the CDR3. CDR1 and CDR2 (germline): LGHDT, YNNKEL (reference sequence). V was clipped by 3 bases and J by 9 bases; unmatched bases: 8.